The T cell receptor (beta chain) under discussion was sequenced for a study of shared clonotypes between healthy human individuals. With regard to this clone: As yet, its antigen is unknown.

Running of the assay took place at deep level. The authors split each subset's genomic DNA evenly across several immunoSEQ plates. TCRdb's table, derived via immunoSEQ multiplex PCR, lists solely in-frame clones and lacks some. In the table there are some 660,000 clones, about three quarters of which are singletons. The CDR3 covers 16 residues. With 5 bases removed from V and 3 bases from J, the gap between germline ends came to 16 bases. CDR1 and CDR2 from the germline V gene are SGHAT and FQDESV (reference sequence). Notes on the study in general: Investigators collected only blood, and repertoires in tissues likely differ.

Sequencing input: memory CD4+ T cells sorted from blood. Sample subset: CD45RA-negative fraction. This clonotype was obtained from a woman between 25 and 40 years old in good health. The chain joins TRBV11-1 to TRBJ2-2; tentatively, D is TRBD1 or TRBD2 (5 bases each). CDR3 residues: CASSKGLGVYTGELFF. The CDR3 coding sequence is TGTGCCAGCAGCAAAGGTTTGGGGGTCTACACCGGGGAGCTGTTTTTT.